Reported below is one TCR beta chain. Original data processing: Counts of nucleated cells, estimated from reference gene primer amplification, were obtained. Using immunoSEQ multiplex PCR, the repertoire was profiled, and TCRdb retains in-frame clones only, with some absent. Clone size and the V and J calls come from that table; the DNA yielded D and trimming. The data show 200,000 to 250,000 clones, about 80% seen once. These data come from a study of blood T cell repertoires in COVID-19. Study-level information: Sample material is recorded as cDNA or gDNA derived from T cells, B-cell-depleted T cells, or PBMCs.

This CDR3 region has 13 residues. Germline CDR1 reads SGDLS; CDR2 reads YYNGEE. Germline trimming cut 3 bases from V and 2 bases from J; bases unmatched to any gene: 1. Adults between roughly 18 and 89 years of age took part from 20 to 25 US areas. All exposed participants met a person with COVID-19 within 2 weeks before entering the study. The gene calls are TRBV9 and TRBJ2-5; 7 nucleotides match TRBD1. This TCR was recovered from a middle-aged woman who had been exposed to COVID-19. The sequencing sample was made of PBMCs or T cells enriched from blood (not recorded which). CDR3 loop: CASSAQGQETQYF. The CDR3 bases are TGTGCCAGCAGCGCACAGGGGCAAGAGACCCAGTACTTC.